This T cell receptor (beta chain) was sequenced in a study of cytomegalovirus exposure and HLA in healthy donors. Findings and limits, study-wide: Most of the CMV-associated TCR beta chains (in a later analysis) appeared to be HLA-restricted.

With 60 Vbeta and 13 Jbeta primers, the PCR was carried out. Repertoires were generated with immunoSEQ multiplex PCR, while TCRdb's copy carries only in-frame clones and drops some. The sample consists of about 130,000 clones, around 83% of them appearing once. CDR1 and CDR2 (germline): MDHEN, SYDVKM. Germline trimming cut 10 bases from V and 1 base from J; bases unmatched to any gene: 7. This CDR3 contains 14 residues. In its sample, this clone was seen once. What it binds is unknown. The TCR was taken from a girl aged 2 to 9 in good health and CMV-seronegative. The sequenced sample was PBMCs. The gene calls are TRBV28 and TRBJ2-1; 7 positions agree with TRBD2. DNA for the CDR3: TGTGCCACCATTCGTAGCGGGTCCTACAATGAGCAGTTCTTC. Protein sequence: CATIRSGSYNEQFF.